This T cell receptor (beta chain) is from a study of spatial heterogeneity in lung cancer. Overall study context: Follow-up PBMC specimens underwent sequencing when available; their median timing was about 2 years after resection.

Time point noted: blood at routine non-recurrence follow-up after resection. Whole RNA came from tumor, nontumor lung or frozen PBMC and was sequenced without being sorted. The table lists this clonotype with a few counts. TCRdb itself ran the 5' RACE reads through MiXCR, one entry per CDR3 protein. The sample holds more than 95,000 distinct CDR3 sequences; 12% are singletons and the top ten take around 17%. The CDR3 loop spans 14 amino acids. Germline V gene sequence: CDR1 LGHNA, CDR2 YSLEER. Unmatched junction bases numbered 6, after V lost 4 bases and J lost 4 bases. The sequence was obtained from a male donor with early-stage non-small cell lung cancer. The V call is TRBV4-3, the J call TRBJ1-2; TRBD1 aligns across 7 bases. The material sequenced was PBMCs, taken at follow-up. Here the CDR3 reads CASSPGQSIYGYTF. CDR3 DNA: TGCGCCAGCAGCCCGGGACAGTCTATCTATGGCTACACCTTC.